Listed here are 5 T cell receptor beta chains from one sample, sequenced in a study of T-cell memory formation after mild COVID-19. MiXCR was run by TCRdb on the 5' RACE reads, yielding one entry per CDR3 protein. Among 45,000 to 65,000 distinct CDR3 sequences, over 7.5% were seen once, and the ten largest hold about 1.1%. Sequenced material: PBMCs or a T cell subset sorted from them (not recorded which). These receptors all stem from a man aged 18-30 years who had mild COVID-19 (a few samples of this study predate the infection). Cell type and time point are not known.

This clonotype has ten or more counts. The genes are TRBV5-6 and TRBJ2-2; D unclear. The germline V gene encodes CDR1 SGHDT and CDR2 YYEEEE. The length of the CDR3 is 12 residues. The V gene lost 4 bases and the J gene lost 5 bases, with 6 bases spanning the gap. CDR3 amino acids: CASSPGTGELFF. The CDR3 DNA is TGTGCCAGCAGCCCCGGGACCGGGGAGCTGTTTTTT.

The V call is TRBV3-1, the J call TRBJ1-3; D is unclear. V lost 6 bases, J lost 0 bases, and 6 bases lay in between. The CDR3 extends over 13 amino acids. CDR1 is LGHDT, CDR2 YNNKEL, per germline (reference sequence). This CDR3 reads CASRVNSGNTIYF. CDR3 DNA sequence: TGTGCCAGCAGAGTGAACTCTGGAAACACCATATATTTT.

Here the CDR3 reads CATSAGWGSPLHF. The CDR3, as DNA: TGTGCCACCTCTGCAGGGTGGGGTTCACCCCTCCACTTT. The genes are TRBV18 and TRBJ1-6, with D perhaps matching TRBD1 (5 bases). Trimming pared 10 bases from V and 9 bases from J, leaving 16 bases between. The CDR3 consists of 13 residues. Germline V gives CDR1 KGHSH, CDR2 LQKENI.

This clonotype was detected only a few times. The chain carries TRBV7-9 and TRBJ2-3, with 9 bases lining up with TRBD1. V was clipped by 5 bases and J by 6 bases; unmatched bases: 6. This CDR3 is built from 14 residues. Germline CDR1 and CDR2: SEHNR and FQNEAQ (reference sequence). The CDR3 bases are TGTGCCAGCAGCACAGCCGGGACAGGGGATACGCAGTATTTT. This gives the protein CASSTAGTGDTQYF.

The genes are TRBV5-1 and TRBJ2-7; tentatively, D is TRBD2 (6 bases). Trimming left V 5 bases short and J 2 bases short, with 14 bases between. Germline V gene data show CDR1 as SGHRS and CDR2 as YFSETQ. CDR3 length equals 14 residues. This CDR3 is CASSTRAGPYEQYF. The CDR3 nucleotides are TGCGCCAGCAGTACCCGAGCGGGCCCCTACGAGCAGTACTTC.